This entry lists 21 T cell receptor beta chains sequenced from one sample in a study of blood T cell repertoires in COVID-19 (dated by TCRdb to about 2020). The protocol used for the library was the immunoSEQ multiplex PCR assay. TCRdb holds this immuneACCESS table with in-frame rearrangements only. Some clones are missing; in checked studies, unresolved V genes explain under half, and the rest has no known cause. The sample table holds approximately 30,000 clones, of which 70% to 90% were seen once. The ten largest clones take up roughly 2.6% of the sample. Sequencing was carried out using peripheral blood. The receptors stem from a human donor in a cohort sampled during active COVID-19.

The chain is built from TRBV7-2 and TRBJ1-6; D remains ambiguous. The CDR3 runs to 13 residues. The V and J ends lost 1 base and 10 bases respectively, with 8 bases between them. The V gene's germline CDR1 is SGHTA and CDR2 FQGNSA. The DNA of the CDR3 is TGTGCCAGCAGCTTAGTAGAGAGATCACCCCTCCACTTT. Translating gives CASSLVERSPLHF.

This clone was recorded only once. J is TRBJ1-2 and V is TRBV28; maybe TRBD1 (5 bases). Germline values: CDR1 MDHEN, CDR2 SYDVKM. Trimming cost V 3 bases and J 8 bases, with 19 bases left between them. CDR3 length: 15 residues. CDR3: CASSFGTGAGGGYTF. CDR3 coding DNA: TGTGCCAGCAGTTTTGGGACCGGGGCGGGGGGAGGCTACACCTTC.

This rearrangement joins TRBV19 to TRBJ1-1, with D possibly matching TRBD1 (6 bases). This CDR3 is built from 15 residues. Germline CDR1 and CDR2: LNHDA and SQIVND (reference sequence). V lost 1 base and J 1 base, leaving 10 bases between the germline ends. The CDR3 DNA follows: TGTGCCAGTAGTATAGTAAGGGGACAGAACACTGAAGCTTTCTTT. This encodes CASSIVRGQNTEAFF.

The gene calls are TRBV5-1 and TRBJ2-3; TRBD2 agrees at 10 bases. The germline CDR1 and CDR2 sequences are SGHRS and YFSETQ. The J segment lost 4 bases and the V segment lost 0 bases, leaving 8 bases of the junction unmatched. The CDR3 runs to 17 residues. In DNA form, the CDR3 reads TGCGCCAGCAGCTTGGGACTAGCGGGTTTCCTTTCAGATACGCAGTATTTT. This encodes CASSLGLAGFLSDTQYF.

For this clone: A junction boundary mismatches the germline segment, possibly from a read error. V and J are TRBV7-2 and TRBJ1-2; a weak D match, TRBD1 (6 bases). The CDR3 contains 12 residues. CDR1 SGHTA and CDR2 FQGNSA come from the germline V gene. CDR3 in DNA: TGTGCCAGCAGTCCAAGGCGCGGGGGCGTGGTCTTC. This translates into CASSPRRGGVVF.

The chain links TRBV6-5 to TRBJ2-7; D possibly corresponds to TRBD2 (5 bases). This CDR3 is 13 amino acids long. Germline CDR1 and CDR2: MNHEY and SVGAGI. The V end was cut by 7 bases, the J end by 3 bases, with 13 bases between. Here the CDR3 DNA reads TGTGCCAGCAAACTCCTGGGAGACTACGAGCAGTACTTC. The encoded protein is CASKLLGDYEQYF.

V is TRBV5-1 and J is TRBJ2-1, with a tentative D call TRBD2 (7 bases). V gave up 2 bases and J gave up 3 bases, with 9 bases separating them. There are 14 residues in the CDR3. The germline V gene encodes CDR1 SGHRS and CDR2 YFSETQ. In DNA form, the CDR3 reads TGCGCCAGCAGCTTAGGGGGGGACTACAATGAGCAGTTCTTC. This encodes CASSLGGDYNEQFF.

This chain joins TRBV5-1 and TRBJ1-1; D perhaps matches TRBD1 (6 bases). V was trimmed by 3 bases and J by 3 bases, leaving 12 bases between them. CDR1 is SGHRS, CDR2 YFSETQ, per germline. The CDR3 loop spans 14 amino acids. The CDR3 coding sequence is TGCGCCAGCAGCTCTAGTGACAGGTACACTGAAGCTTTCTTT. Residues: CASSSSDRYTEAFF. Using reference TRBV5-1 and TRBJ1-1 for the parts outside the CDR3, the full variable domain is KAGVTQTPRYLIKTRGQQVTLSCSPISGHRSVSWYQQTPGQGLQFLFEYFSETQRNKGNFPGRFSGRQFSNSRSEMNVSTLELGDSALYLCASSSSDRYTEAFFGQGTRLTVV.

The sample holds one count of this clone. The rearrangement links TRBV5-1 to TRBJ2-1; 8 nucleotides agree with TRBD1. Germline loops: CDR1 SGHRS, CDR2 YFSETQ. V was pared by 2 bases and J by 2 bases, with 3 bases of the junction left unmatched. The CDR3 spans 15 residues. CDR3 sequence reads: CASSFRGLAYNEQFF. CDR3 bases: TGCGCCAGCAGCTTCAGGGGGCTTGCCTACAATGAGCAGTTCTTC.

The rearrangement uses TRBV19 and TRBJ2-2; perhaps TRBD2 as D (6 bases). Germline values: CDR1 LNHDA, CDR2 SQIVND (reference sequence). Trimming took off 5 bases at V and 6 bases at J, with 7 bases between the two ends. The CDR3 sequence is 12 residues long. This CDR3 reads CASSWGAGELFF. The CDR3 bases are TGTGCCAGTAGTTGGGGGGCCGGGGAGCTGTTTTTT.

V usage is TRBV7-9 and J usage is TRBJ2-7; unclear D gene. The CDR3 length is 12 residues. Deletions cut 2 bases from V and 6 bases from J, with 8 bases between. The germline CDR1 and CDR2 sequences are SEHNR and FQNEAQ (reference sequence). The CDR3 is CASSLPTAEQYF. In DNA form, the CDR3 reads TGTGCCAGCAGCTTACCGACTGCCGAGCAGTACTTC. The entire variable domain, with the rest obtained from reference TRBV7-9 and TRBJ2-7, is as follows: DTGVSQNPRHKITKRGQNVTFRCDPISEHNRLYWYRQTLGQGPEFLTYFQNEAQLEKSRLLSDRFSAERPKGSFSTLEIQRTEQGDSAMYLCASSLPTAEQYFGPGTRLTVT.

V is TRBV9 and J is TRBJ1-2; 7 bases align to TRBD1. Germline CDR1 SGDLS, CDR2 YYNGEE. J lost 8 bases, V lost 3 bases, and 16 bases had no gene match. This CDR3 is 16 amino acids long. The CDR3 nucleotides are TGTGCCAGCAGCGATGGGACAGAGGGGAAAGTTAACGGCTACACCTTC. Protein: CASSDGTEGKVNGYTF.

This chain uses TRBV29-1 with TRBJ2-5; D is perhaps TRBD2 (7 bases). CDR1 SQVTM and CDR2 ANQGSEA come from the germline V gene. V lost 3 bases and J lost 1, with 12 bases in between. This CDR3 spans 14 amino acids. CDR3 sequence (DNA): TGCAGCGTTGATAGGGGGGGAATCCAAGAGACCCAGTACTTC. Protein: CSVDRGGIQETQYF.

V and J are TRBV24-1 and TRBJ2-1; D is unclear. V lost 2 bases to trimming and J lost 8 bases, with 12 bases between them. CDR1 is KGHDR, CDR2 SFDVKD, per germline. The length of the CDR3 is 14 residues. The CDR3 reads CATSDSLSPHEQFF. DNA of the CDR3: TGTGCCACCAGTGATTCTCTATCCCCCCATGAGCAGTTCTTC.

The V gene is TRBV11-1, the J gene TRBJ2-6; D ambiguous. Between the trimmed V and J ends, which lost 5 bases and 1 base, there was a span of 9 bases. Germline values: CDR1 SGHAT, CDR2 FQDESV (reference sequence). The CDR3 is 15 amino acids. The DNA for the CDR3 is TGTGCCAGCAGCCCATCCCCATCTGGGGCCAACGTCCTGACTTTC. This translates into CASSPSPSGANVLTF. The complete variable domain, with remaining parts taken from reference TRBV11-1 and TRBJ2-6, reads EAEVAQSPRYKITEKSQAVAFWCDPISGHATLYWYRQILGQGPELLVQFQDESVVDDSQLPKDRFSAERLKGVDSTLKIQPAELGDSAMYLCASSPSPSGANVLTFGAGSRLTVL.

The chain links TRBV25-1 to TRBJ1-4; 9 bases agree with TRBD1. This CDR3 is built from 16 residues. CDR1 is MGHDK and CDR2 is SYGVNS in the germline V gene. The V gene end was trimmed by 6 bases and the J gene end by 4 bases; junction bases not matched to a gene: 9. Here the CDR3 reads CASSLNTGGFNEKLFF. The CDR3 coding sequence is TGTGCCAGCAGCCTAAACACAGGGGGCTTTAATGAAAAACTGTTTTTT.

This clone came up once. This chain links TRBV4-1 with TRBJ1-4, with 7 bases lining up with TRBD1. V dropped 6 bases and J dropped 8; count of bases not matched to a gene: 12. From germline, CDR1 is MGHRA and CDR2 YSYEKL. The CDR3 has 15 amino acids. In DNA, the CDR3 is TGCGCCAGCAGATCAAGGGGGCAAATGGAAGAAAAACTGTTTTTT. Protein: CASRSRGQMEEKLFF.

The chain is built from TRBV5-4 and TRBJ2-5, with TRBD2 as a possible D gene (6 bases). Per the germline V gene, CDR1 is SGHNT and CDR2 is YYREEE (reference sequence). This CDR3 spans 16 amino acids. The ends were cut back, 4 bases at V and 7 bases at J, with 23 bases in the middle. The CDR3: CASSPVGSGHDGTQYF. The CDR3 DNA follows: TGTGCCAGCAGCCCCGTGGGTAGCGGACACGACGGGACCCAGTACTTC. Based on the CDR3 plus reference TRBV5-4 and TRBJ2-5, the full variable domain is ETGVTQSPTHLIKTRGQQVTLRCSSQSGHNTVSWYQQALGQGPQFIFQYYREEENGRGNFPPRFSGLQFPNYSSELNVNALELDDSALYLCASSPVGSGHDGTQYFGPGTRLLVL.

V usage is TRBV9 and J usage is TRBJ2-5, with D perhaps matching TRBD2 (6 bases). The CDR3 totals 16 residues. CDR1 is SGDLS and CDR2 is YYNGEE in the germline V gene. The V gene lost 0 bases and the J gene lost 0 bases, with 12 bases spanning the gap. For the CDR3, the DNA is TGTGCCAGCAGCGTAGTAGGCGCGGGGCACCAAGAGACCCAGTACTTC. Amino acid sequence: CASSVVGAGHQETQYF.

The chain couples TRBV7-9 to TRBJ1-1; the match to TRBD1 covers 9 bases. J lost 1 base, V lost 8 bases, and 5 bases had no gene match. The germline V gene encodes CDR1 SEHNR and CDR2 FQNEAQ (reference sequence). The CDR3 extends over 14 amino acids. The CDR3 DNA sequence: TGTGCCAGCCGGGACAGGGTGGGGAACACTGAAGCTTTCTTT. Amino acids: CASRDRVGNTEAFF.

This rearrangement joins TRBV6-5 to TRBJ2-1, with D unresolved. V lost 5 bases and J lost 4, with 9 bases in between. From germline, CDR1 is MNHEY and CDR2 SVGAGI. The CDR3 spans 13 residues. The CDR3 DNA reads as TGTGCCAGCAGTCCGGGTCCTTACAATGAGCAGTTCTTC. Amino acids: CASSPGPYNEQFF.